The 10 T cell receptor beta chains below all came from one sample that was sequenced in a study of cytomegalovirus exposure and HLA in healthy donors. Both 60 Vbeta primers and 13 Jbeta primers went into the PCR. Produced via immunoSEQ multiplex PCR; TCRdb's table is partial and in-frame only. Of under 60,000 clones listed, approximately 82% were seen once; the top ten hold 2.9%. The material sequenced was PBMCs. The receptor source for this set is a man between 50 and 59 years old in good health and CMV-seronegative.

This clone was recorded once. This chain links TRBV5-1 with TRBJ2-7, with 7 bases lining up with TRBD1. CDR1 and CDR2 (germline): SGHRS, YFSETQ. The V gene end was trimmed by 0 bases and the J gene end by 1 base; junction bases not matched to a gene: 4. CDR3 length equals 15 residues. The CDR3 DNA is TGCGCCAGCAGCTTGGCAACAGGGGTATCCTACGAGCAGTACTTC. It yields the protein CASSLATGVSYEQYF.

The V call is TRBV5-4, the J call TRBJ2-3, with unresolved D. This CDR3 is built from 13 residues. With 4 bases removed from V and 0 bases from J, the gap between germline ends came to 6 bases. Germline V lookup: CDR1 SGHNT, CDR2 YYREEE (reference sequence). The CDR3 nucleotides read TGTGCCAGCAGCCGGTCAAGCACAGATACGCAGTATTTT. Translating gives CASSRSSTDTQYF.

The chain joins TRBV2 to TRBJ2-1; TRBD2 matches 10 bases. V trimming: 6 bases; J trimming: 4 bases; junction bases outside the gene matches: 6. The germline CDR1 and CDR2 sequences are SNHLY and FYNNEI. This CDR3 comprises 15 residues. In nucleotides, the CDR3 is TGTGCCAGCAGCCCGGGACTAGCGAGTTACAATGAGCAGTTCTTC. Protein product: CASSPGLASYNEQFF.

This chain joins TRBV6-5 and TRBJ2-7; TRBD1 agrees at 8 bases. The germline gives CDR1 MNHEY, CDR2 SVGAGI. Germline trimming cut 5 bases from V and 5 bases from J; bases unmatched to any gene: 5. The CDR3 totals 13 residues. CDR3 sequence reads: CASSKGQVHEQYF. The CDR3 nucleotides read TGTGCCAGCAGTAAGGGACAGGTCCACGAGCAGTACTTC.

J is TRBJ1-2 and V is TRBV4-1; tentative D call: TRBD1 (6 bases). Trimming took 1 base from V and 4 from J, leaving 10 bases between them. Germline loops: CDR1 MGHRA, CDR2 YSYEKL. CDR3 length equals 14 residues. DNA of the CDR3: TGCGCCAGCAGCCAAGCGAGACAGGCCTATGGCTACACCTTC. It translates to CASSQARQAYGYTF.

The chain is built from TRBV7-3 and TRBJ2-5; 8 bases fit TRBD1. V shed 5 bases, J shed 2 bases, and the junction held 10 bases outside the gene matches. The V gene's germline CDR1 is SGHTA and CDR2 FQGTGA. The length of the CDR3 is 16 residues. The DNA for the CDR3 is TGTGCCAGCAGCGTCTCCCGGGACAGGCTGCAAGAGACCCAGTACTTC. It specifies CASSVSRDRLQETQYF.

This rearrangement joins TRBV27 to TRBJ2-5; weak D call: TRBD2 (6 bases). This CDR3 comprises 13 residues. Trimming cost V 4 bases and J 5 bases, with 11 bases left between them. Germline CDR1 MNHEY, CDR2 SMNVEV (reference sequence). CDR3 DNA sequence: TGTGCCAGCAGTTGGACTATAGGGGAGACCCAGTACTTC. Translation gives CASSWTIGETQYF.

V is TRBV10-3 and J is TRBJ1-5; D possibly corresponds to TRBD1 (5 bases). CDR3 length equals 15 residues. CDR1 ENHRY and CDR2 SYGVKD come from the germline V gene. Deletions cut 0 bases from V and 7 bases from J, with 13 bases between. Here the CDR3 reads CAISESGGGLQPQHF. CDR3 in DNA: TGTGCCATCAGTGAGTCGGGGGGGGGACTCCAGCCCCAGCATTTT.

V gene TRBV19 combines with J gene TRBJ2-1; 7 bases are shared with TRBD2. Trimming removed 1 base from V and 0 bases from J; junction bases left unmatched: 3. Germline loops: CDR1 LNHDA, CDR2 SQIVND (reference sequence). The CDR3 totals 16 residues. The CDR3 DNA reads TGTGCCAGTAGTATAGGCCCGGGGGGCTCCTACAATGAGCAGTTCTTC. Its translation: CASSIGPGGSYNEQFF.

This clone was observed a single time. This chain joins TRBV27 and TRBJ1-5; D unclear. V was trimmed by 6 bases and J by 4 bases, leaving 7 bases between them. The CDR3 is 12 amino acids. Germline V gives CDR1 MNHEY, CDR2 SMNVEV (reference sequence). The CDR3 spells CASREGNQPQHF. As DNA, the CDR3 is TGTGCCAGCAGGGAGGGAAATCAGCCCCAGCATTTT.